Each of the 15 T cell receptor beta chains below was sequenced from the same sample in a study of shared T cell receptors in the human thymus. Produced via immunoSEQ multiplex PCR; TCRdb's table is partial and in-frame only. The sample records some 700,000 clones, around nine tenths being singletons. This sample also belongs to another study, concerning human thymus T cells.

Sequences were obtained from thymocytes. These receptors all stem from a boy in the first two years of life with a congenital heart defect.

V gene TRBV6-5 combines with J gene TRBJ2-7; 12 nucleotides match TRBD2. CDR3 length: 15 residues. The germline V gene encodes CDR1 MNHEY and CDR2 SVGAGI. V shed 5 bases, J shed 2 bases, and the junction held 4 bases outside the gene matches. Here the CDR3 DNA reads TGTGCCAGCAGTCGACTAGCGGGGGAAACCTACGAGCAGTACTTC. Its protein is CASSRLAGETYEQYF.

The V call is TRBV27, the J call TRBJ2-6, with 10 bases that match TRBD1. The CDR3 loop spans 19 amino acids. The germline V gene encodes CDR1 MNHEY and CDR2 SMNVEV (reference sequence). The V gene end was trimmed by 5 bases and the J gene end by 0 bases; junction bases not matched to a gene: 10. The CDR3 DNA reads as TGTGCCAGCAGTCCTAGAGACAGGGGGCCCGTCTCTGGGGCCAACGTCCTGACTTTC. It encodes CASSPRDRGPVSGANVLTF.

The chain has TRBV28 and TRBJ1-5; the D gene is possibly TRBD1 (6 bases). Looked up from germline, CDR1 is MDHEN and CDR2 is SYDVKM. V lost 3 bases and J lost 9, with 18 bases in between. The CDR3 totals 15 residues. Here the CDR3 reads CASSFVGGARWPQHF. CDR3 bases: TGTGCCAGCAGTTTTGTCGGGGGGGCTCGATGGCCCCAGCATTTT.

The CDR3 sequence is CASSRRGLGANVLTF. The CDR3 DNA sequence: TGTGCCAGCAGCCGTAGAGGATTGGGGGCCAACGTCCTGACTTTC. The genes are TRBV7-2 and TRBJ2-6; D gene ambiguous. CDR1 and CDR2 from the germline V gene are SGHTA and FQGNSA. The CDR3 covers 15 residues. V was pared by 5 bases and J by 4 bases, with 12 bases between.

The CDR3 DNA sequence: TGCACCAGCAGCCAAGATCTAGCGGGGGGCACAGATACGCAGTATTTT. It yields the protein CTSSQDLAGGTDTQYF. This chain joins TRBV1 and TRBJ2-3; the table's TRBD2 call for D was not verified on the DNA. TRBV1 is recorded as a pseudogene. The CDR3 length is 16 residues.

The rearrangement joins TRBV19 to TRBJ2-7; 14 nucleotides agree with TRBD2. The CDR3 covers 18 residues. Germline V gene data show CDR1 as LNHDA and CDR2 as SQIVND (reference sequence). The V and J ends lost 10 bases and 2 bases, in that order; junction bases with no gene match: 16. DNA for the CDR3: TGTGCCATCTCCCGACGGGGGACTAGCGGGAGAGGCCCCTACGAGCAGTACTTC. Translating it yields CAISRRGTSGRGPYEQYF.

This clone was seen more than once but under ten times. As DNA, the CDR3 is TGTGCCAGCGGAACCAGGGCCGATAGTCTGAACACTGAAGCTTTCTTT. Residues: CASGTRADSLNTEAFF. The chain uses TRBV27 and TRBJ1-1, with D tentatively TRBD1 (5 bases). The CDR3 length is 16 residues. Germline V CDR1 and CDR2: MNHEY, SMNVEV (reference sequence). V was trimmed by 8 bases and J by 0 bases, leaving 19 bases between them.

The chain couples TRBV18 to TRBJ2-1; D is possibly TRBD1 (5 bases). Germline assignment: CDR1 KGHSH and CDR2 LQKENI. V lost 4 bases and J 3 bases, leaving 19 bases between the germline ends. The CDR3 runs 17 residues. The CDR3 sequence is CASSLQGQIYGYNEQFF. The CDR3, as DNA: TGTGCCAGCTCACTCCAGGGCCAGATTTACGGCTACAATGAGCAGTTCTTC.

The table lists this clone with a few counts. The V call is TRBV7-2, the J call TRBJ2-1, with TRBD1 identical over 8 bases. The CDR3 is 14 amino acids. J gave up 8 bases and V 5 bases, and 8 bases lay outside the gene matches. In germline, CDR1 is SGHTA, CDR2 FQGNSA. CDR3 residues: CASSPLDRVDEQFF. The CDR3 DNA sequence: TGTGCCAGCAGCCCCTTGGACAGGGTCGATGAGCAGTTCTTC.

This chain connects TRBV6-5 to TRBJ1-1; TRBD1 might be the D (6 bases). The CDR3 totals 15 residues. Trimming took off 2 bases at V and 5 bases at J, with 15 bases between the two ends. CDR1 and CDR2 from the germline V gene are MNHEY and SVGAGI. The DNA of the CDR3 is TGTGCCAGCAGTTACAACAGGGCATCAGGAACTGAAGCTTTCTTT. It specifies CASSYNRASGTEAFF.

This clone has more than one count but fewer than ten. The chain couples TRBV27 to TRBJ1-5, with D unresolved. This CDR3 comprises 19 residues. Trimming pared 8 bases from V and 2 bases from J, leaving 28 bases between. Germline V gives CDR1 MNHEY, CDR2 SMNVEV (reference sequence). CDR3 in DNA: TGTGCCAGCGCACCCCTCTGGCGGGCGGCAGAAAAGGGCAATCAGCCCCAGCATTTT. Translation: CASAPLWRAAEKGNQPQHF.

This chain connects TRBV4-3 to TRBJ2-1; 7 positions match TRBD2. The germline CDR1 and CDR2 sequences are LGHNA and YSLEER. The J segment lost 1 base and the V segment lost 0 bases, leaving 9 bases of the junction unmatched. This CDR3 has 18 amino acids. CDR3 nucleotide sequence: TGCGCCAGCAGCCAAGAGAGGGGCGGGAGTAGATCCTACAATGAGCAGTTCTTC. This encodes CASSQERGGSRSYNEQFF.

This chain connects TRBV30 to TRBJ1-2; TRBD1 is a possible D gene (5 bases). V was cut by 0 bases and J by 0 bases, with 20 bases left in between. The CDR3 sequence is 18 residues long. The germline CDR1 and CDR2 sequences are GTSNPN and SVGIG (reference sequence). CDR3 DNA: TGTGCCTGGAGTGTTTGTCAACAGGTGTGCCCTTCTAACTATGGCTACACCTTC. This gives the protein CAWSVCQQVCPSNYGYTF.

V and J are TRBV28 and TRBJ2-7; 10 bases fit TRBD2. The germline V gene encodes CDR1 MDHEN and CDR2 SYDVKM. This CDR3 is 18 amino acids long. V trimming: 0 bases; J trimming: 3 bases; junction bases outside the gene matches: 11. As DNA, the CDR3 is TGTGCCAGCAGTTTATGGCCCCTCGCTAGCGGGAGTGACTACGAGCAGTACTTC. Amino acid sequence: CASSLWPLASGSDYEQYF. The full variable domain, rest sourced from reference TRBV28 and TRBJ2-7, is DVKVTQSSRYLVKRTGEKVFLECVQDMDHENMFWYRQDPGLGLRLIYFSYDVKMKEKGDIPEGYSVSREKKERFSLILESASTNQTSMYLCASSLWPLASGSDYEQYFGPGTRLTVT.

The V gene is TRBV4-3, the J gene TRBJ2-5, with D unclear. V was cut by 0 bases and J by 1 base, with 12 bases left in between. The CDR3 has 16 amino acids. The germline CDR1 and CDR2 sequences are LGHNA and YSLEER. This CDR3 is CASSQDRRESQETQYF. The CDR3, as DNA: TGCGCCAGCAGCCAAGATCGTCGCGAAAGCCAAGAGACCCAGTACTTC.